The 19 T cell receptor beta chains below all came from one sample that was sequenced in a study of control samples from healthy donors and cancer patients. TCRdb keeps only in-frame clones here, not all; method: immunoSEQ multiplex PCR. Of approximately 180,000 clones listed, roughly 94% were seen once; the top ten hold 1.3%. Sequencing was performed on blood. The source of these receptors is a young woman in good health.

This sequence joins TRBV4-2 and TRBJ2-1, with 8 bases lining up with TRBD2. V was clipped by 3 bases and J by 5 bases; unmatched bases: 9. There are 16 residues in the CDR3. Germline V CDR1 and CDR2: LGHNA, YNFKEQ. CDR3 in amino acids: CASSHPAGEPNNEQFF. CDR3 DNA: TGTGCCAGCAGCCATCCAGCGGGGGAACCGAACAATGAGCAGTTCTTC.

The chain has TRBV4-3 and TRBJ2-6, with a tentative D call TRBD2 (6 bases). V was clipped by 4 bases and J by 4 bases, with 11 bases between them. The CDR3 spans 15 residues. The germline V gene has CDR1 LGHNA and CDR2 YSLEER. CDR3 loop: CASSLTGGGANVLTF. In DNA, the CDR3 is TGCGCCAGCAGCCTAACCGGAGGGGGGGCCAACGTCCTGACTTTC.

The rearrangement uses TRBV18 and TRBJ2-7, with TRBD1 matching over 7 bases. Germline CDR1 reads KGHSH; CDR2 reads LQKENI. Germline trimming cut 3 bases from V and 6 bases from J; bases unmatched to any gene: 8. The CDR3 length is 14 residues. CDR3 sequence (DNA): TGTGCCAGCTCACCCGGGACAGACACCCCCGAGCAGTACTTC. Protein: CASSPGTDTPEQYF.

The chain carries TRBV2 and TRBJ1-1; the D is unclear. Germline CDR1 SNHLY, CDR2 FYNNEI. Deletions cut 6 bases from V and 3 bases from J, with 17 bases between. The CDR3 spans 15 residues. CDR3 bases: TGTGCCAGCAGGACCCGGGAGGAGGGAGACACTGAAGCTTTCTTT. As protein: CASRTREEGDTEAFF.

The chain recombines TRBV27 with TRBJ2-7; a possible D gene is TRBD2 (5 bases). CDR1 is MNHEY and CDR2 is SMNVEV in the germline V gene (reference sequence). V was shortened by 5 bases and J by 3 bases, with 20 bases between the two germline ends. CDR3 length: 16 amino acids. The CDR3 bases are TGTGCCAGCAGTCGGGGATCCGCGGCGGAGAACTACGAGCAGTACTTC. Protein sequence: CASSRGSAAENYEQYF.

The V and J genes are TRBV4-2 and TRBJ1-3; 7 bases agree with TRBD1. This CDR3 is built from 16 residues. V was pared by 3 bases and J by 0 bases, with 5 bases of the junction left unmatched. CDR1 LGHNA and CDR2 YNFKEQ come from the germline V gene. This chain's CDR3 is CASSQYRGGSGNTIYF. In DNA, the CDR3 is TGTGCCAGCAGCCAGTACAGGGGAGGCTCTGGAAACACCATATATTTT.

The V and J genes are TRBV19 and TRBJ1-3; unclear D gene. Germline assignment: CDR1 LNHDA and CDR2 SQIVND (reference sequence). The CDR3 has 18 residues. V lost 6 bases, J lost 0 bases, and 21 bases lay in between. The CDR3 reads CASSPRSGRYISGNTIYF. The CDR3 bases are TGTGCCAGTAGCCCTAGGTCGGGCAGGTACATCTCTGGAAACACCATATATTTT.

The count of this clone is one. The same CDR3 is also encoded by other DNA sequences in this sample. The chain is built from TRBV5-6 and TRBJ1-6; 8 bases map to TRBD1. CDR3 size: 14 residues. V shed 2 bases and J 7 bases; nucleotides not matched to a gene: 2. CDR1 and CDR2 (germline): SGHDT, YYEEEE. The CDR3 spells CASSLGQGNSPLHF. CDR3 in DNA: TGTGCCAGCAGCTTAGGACAGGGAAATTCACCCCTCCACTTT.

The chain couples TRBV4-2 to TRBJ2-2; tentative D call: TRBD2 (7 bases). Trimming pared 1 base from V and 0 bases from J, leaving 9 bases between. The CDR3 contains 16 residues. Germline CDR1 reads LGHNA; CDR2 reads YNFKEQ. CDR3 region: CASSQGGGPNTGELFF. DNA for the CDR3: TGTGCCAGCAGCCAAGGGGGGGGCCCGAACACCGGGGAGCTGTTTTTT.

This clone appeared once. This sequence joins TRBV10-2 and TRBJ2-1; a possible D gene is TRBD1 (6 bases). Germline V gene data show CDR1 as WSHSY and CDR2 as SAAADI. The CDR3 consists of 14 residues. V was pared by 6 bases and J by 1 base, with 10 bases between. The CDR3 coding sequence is TGCGCCAGCAGGAGGGGGACGTCCTACAATGAGCAGTTCTTC. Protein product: CASRRGTSYNEQFF.

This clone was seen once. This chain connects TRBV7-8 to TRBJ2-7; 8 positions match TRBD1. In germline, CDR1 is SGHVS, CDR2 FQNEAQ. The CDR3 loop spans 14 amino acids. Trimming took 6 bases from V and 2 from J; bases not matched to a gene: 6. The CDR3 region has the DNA TGTGCCAGCAGTCCCCGGGACAGGACCTACGAGCAGTACTTC. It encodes CASSPRDRTYEQYF.

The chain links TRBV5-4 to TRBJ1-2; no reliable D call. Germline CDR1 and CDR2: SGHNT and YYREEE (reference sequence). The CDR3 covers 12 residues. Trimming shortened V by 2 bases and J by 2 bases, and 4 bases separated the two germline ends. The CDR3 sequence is CASSFPNYGYTF. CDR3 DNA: TGTGCCAGCAGCTTTCCCAACTATGGCTACACCTTC.

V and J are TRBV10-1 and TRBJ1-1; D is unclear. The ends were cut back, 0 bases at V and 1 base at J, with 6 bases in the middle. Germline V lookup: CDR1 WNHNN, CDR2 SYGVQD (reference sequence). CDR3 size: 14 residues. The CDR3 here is CASSESMANTEAFF. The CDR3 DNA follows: TGCGCCAGCAGTGAGTCCATGGCGAACACTGAAGCTTTCTTT.

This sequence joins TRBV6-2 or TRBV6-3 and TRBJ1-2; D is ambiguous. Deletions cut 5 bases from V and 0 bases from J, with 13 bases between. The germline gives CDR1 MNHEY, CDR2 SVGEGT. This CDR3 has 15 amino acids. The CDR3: CASSRTLTSNYGYTF. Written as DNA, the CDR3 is TGTGCCAGCAGTAGGACCCTTACTTCTAACTATGGCTACACCTTC.

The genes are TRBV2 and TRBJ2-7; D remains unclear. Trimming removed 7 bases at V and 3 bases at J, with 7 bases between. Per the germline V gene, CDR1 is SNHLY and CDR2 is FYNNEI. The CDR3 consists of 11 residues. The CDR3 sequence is CASTVFYEQYF. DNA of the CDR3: TGTGCCAGCACAGTGTTCTACGAGCAGTACTTC.

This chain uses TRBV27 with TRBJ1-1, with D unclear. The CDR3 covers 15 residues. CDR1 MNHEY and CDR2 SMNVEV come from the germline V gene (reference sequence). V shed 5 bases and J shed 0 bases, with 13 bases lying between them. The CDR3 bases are TGTGCCAGCAGTCCAATGGGCACATTGAACACTGAAGCTTTCTTT. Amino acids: CASSPMGTLNTEAFF.

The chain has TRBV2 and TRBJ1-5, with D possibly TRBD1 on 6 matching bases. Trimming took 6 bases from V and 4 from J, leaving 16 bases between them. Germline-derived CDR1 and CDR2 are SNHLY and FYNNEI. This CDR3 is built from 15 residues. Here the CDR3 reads CASSLLLGGNQPQHF. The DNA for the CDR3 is TGTGCCAGCAGCCTACTATTAGGGGGGAATCAGCCCCAGCATTTT. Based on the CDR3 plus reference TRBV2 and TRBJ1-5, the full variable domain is EPEVTQTPSHQVTQMGQEVILRCVPISNHLYFYWYRQILGQKVEFLVSFYNNEISEKSEIFDDQFSVERPDGSNFTLKIRSTKLEDSAMYFCASSLLLGGNQPQHFGDGTRLSIL.

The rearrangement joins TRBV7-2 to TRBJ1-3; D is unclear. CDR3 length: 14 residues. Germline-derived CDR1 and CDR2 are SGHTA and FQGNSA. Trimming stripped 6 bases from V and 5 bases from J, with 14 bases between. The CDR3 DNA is TGTGCCAGCAGATATCAGACGGGGAGAAACACCATATATTTT. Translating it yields CASRYQTGRNTIYF.

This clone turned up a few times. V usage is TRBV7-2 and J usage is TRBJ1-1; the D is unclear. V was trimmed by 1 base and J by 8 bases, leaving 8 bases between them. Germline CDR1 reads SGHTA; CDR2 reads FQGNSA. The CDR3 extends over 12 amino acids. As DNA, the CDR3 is TGTGCCAGCAGCTTAGTGGGTCTGGAAGCTTTCTTT. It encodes CASSLVGLEAFF.